Presented here are 25 T cell receptor beta chains from one specimen sequenced in a study of control samples from healthy donors and cancer patients. Sequenced by immunoSEQ multiplex PCR; TCRdb stores in-frame clones only, minus some. The table includes around 250,000 clones, more than 65% detected once. The sequenced sample was PBMCs. These receptors all stem from a woman aged 55-70 years with lung cancer.

The chain joins TRBV27 to TRBJ2-6; D is uncertain. Trimming left V 8 bases short and J 2 bases short, with 7 bases between. From germline, CDR1 is MNHEY and CDR2 SMNVEV (reference sequence). CDR3 size: 13 residues. The CDR3 sequence is CASYYPGANVLTF. The CDR3 DNA reads as TGTGCCAGCTATTATCCTGGGGCCAACGTCCTGACTTTC.

The J gene is TRBJ1-5, the V gene TRBV19; D is perhaps TRBD1 (6 bases). Germline V gives CDR1 LNHDA, CDR2 SQIVND (reference sequence). The CDR3 contains 13 residues. Trimming stripped 3 bases from V and 7 bases from J, with 10 bases between. CDR3: CASSISGEQPQHF. DNA of the CDR3: TGTGCCAGTAGTATTTCAGGGGAGCAGCCCCAGCATTTT.

This clone showed up just once. V and J are TRBV12-3 or TRBV12-4 and TRBJ2-5; 7 bases fit TRBD2. The CDR3 runs to 13 residues. The trim removed 8 bases at V and 3 bases at J, leaving 6 bases unmatched. CDR3 nucleotide sequence: TGTGCCAGCTCCTGGGGGGGGGAAGAGACCCAGTACTTC. Translation gives CASSWGGEETQYF.

V and J are TRBV12-3 or TRBV12-4 and TRBJ2-3; D is unresolved. This CDR3 has 12 amino acids. Trimming stripped 2 bases from V and 6 bases from J, with 6 bases between. This CDR3 reads CASSLNGDTQYF. The CDR3 DNA follows: TGTGCCAGCAGTTTAAACGGGGATACGCAGTATTTT.

The genes are TRBV5-1 and TRBJ2-2, with 9 bases lining up with TRBD2. Looked up from germline, CDR1 is SGHRS and CDR2 is YFSETQ. The CDR3 sequence is 16 residues long. V gave up 4 bases and J gave up 5 bases; unmatched junction bases: 9. CDR3 nucleotides: TGCGCCAGCAGCCCATCGGGCGGGGGGGCGACCGGGGAGCTGTTTTTT. Translating gives CASSPSGGGATGELFF.

CDR3 nucleotide sequence: TGTGCCAGCAGCGTAGTGGCAGGGGGCGCTGATGAAAAACTGTTTTTT. As protein: CASSVVAGGADEKLFF. The chain couples TRBV9 to TRBJ1-4; 8 bases agree with TRBD1. Germline assignment: CDR1 SGDLS and CDR2 YYNGEE. This CDR3 comprises 16 residues. The V and J ends lost 0 bases and 6 bases, in that order; junction bases with no gene match: 7.

V gene TRBV6-5 combines with J gene TRBJ2-1; 8 bases match TRBD2. The CDR3 sequence is 14 residues long. V was pared by 8 bases and J by 6 bases, with 9 bases of the junction left unmatched. Looked up from germline, CDR1 is MNHEY and CDR2 is SVGAGI. Written as DNA, the CDR3 is TGTGCCAGCCGCCTAGCGGGCATATTCAATGAGCAGTTCTTC. It yields the protein CASRLAGIFNEQFF.

The V gene is TRBV5-4, the J gene TRBJ1-2; no reliable D call. Germline V gives CDR1 SGHNT, CDR2 YYREEE (reference sequence). Trimming pared 4 bases from V and 4 bases from J, leaving 11 bases between. The CDR3 runs to 13 residues. The CDR3 nucleotides read TGTGCCAGCAGCCCGGACGCGCCCTATGGCTACACCTTC. The encoded protein is CASSPDAPYGYTF. Full variable domain (rest looked up from reference TRBV5-4 and TRBJ1-2): ETGVTQSPTHLIKTRGQQVTLRCSSQSGHNTVSWYQQALGQGPQFIFQYYREEENGRGNFPPRFSGLQFPNYSSELNVNALELDDSALYLCASSPDAPYGYTFGSGTRLTVV.

This chain uses TRBV19 with TRBJ2-4, with D perhaps assigned TRBD1 or TRBD2 (5 bases each). The V and J ends lost 5 bases and 12 bases respectively, with 23 bases between them. Germline CDR1 is LNHDA and CDR2 is SQIVND (reference sequence). This CDR3 has 15 amino acids. CDR3 loop: CASSPGTAGPTNQYF. The CDR3 DNA follows: TGTGCCAGTAGTCCTGGGACGGCAGGCCCGACAAATCAGTACTTC.

The chain is built from TRBV12-3 or TRBV12-4 and TRBJ1-5; TRBD1 might be the D (5 bases). Deletions cut 3 bases from V and 7 bases from J, with 10 bases between. The CDR3 contains 13 residues. CDR3 sequence reads: CASSFAGFQPQHF. The CDR3 DNA follows: TGTGCCAGCAGTTTTGCAGGGTTCCAGCCCCAGCATTTT.

The genes are TRBV7-6 and TRBJ2-5; D not resolved. Germline V gene sequence: CDR1 SGHVS, CDR2 FNYEAQ. V was clipped by 1 base and J by 0 bases, with 12 bases between them. The CDR3 length is 16 residues. The CDR3 nucleotides read TGTGCCAGCAGCTTAGGGGTCGCGACGTACCAAGAGACCCAGTACTTC. It translates to CASSLGVATYQETQYF.

V gene TRBV27 combines with J gene TRBJ2-3; tentative D call: TRBD1 (6 bases). V lost 5 bases, J lost 6 bases, and 21 bases lay in between. CDR3 length: 16 amino acids. Germline V gives CDR1 MNHEY, CDR2 SMNVEV (reference sequence). In DNA form, the CDR3 reads TGTGCCAGCAGTCCCAAGGTTTCCCAGGGGCAGGATACGCAGTATTTT. Protein product: CASSPKVSQGQDTQYF.

The V and J genes are TRBV24-1 and TRBJ2-1; TRBD2 matches at 7 bases. The germline V gene has CDR1 KGHDR and CDR2 SFDVKD. The junction had 6 bases not matched to a gene; V was cut back by 5 bases and J by 6 bases. This CDR3 comprises 14 residues. CDR3 bases: TGTGCCACCAGTGGCTTCCCGGGGGGCAATGAGCAGTTCTTC. Encoded protein: CATSGFPGGNEQFF.

This rearrangement joins TRBV7-6 to TRBJ2-1; D is unclear. Per germline, CDR1 SGHVS and CDR2 FNYEAQ. The CDR3 is made up of 17 amino acids. V was cut by 1 base and J by 1 base, with 14 bases left in between. This CDR3 reads CASSLGLGRGSYNEQFF. The CDR3 nucleotides are TGTGCCAGCAGCTTAGGACTCGGGCGTGGGTCCTACAATGAGCAGTTCTTC. The complete variable domain, with remaining parts taken from reference TRBV7-6 and TRBJ2-1, reads GAGVSQSPRYKVTKRGQDVALRCDPISGHVSLYWYRQALGQGPEFLTYFNYEAQQDKSGLPNDRFSAERPEGSISTLTIQRTEQRDSAMYRCASSLGLGRGSYNEQFFGPGTRLTVL.

This clone was picked up many times. V usage is TRBV24-1 and J usage is TRBJ1-1; D not resolved. Per the germline V gene, CDR1 is KGHDR and CDR2 is SFDVKD. CDR3 size: 13 residues. Trimming removed 1 base from V and 5 bases from J, with 7 bases in between. The DNA for the CDR3 is TGTGCCACCAGTGATTTTTGGGGAACTGAAGCTTTCTTT. Translated, it gives CATSDFWGTEAFF.

This sequence joins TRBV19 and TRBJ2-2; 7 bases are shared with TRBD1. The CDR3 has 16 residues. Trimming removed 1 base from V and 6 bases from J; junction bases left unmatched: 8. Germline-derived CDR1 and CDR2 are LNHDA and SQIVND (reference sequence). CDR3 nucleotides: TGTGCCAGTAGTATAGCCCACGGGACAGTCTCCGGGGAGCTGTTTTTT. Translated: CASSIAHGTVSGELFF.

In its sample, this clone was seen a few times. This chain links TRBV3-1 (or the pseudogene TRBV3-2) with TRBJ2-7; D gene uncertain. V dropped 2 bases and J dropped 5 bases, with 7 bases sitting between them. Germline V CDR1 and CDR2: LGHDT, YNNKEL (reference sequence). The CDR3 extends over 12 amino acids. The CDR3 region is CASSQFGDEQYF. The CDR3 coding sequence is TGTGCCAGCAGCCAATTTGGGGACGAGCAGTACTTC.

As for this clone: Other DNA sequences within the sample encode an identical CDR3. This chain connects TRBV28 to TRBJ1-2; D gene uncertain. The CDR3 consists of 12 residues. Trimming cost V 3 bases and J 5 bases, with 7 bases left between them. The germline CDR1 and CDR2 sequences are MDHEN and SYDVKM. DNA for the CDR3: TGTGCCAGCAGTTTGTCCGAATATGGCTACACCTTC. Translation: CASSLSEYGYTF.

Concerning this clone itself: The sample contains more than one DNA sequence encoding this CDR3. CDR3 in amino acids: CASASADSYGYTF. CDR3 in DNA: TGTGCCAGTGCGTCCGCAGACAGCTATGGCTACACCTTC. This chain connects TRBV7-2 to TRBJ1-2; tentative D call: TRBD1 (5 bases). Germline V CDR1 and CDR2: SGHTA, FQGNSA. Trimming took 9 bases from V and 4 from J, leaving 15 bases between them. The CDR3 covers 13 residues.

This chain joins TRBV5-1 and TRBJ2-3; D possibly uses TRBD1 or TRBD2 (6 bases each). CDR1 and CDR2 (germline): SGHRS, YFSETQ. V lost 6 bases and J 5 bases, leaving 10 bases between the germline ends. The CDR3 extends over 12 amino acids. The DNA for the CDR3 is TGCGCCAGCACGGGGGCTGAAGATACGCAGTATTTT. It codes for CASTGAEDTQYF.

This chain joins TRBV29-1 and TRBJ2-3; TRBD1 matches 8 bases. The CDR3 contains 15 residues. Germline values: CDR1 SQVTM, CDR2 ANQGSEA. V lost 2 bases and J lost 4; bases outside the gene matches: 8. As DNA, the CDR3 is TGCAGCGTTGAACATAGGACAGGGAAACCAGATACGCAGTATTTT. Its translation: CSVEHRTGKPDTQYF.

CDR3 DNA sequence: TGTGCCAGCAGTTGGACTAGCGGGAGTCGGACAGATACGCAGTATTTT. This codes for CASSWTSGSRTDTQYF. The rearrangement links TRBV2 to TRBJ2-3; 13 positions match TRBD2. The J segment lost 3 bases and the V segment lost 5 bases, leaving 5 bases of the junction unmatched. CDR1 is SNHLY, CDR2 FYNNEI, per germline. This CDR3 region has 16 residues.

The J gene is TRBJ1-4, the V gene TRBV11-2; 11 bases line up with TRBD1. The germline V gene has CDR1 SGHAT and CDR2 FQNNGV. The length of the CDR3 is 15 residues. The V and J ends lost 2 bases and 8 bases, in that order; junction bases with no gene match: 4. DNA of the CDR3: TGTGCCAGCAGCTTACTCGGGACAGGGGGAGAAAAACTGTTTTTT. It translates to CASSLLGTGGEKLFF.

The V call is TRBV5-4, the J call TRBJ2-3; no clear D gene. Germline CDR1 and CDR2: SGHNT and YYREEE (reference sequence). The CDR3 totals 14 residues. Trimming removed 4 bases from V and 5 bases from J, with 14 bases in between. In DNA, the CDR3 is TGTGCCAGCAGCGACGGGTTCCGAGGAGATACGCAGTATTTT. Translated: CASSDGFRGDTQYF.

The chain couples TRBV6-1 to TRBJ1-6, with D unresolved. The V end lost 0 bases, the J end lost 6 bases, and 9 bases lay between the germline ends. The CDR3 loop spans 15 amino acids. Germline V gene data show CDR1 as MNHNS and CDR2 as SASEGT. The CDR3 loop reads CASSEASTGNSPLHF. Written as DNA, the CDR3 is TGTGCCAGCAGTGAAGCTTCGACGGGTAATTCACCCCTCCACTTT.